The 10 T cell receptor beta chains below all came from one sample that was sequenced in a study of monozygotic twins with inflammatory bowel disease. TCRdb reprocessed the 5' RACE reads and keeps a single row for each CDR3 protein, giving no DNA. The specimen's table records approximately 120,000 distinct CDR3 sequences. Sequencing input: blood. These receptors all stem from a human donor with ulcerative colitis or Crohn's disease, or a healthy co-twin of an affected twin (not recorded which).

This chain uses TRBV7-9 with TRBJ1-1; there is no DNA to check the TCRdb D call of TRBD1. This CDR3 is 15 amino acids long. CDR1 and CDR2 (germline): SEHNR, FQNEAQ (reference sequence). The CDR3 is CASSPPLDRDSEAFF.

The chain is built from TRBV6-2 or TRBV6-3 and TRBJ2-4; the TRBD2 assignment by TCRdb is unverifiable without DNA. This CDR3 is 15 amino acids long. CDR1 and CDR2 from the germline V gene are MNHEY and SVGEGT. This chain's CDR3 is CASSSLALAKNIQYF.

This sequence joins TRBV11-2 and TRBJ1-1. CDR3 length: 20 amino acids. Germline CDR1 and CDR2: SGHAT and FQNNGV. CDR3 in amino acids: CASSKEGPGSGGIPGIEAFF.

The rearrangement joins TRBV5-1 to TRBJ1-1; TCRdb returns TRBD1, unconfirmable since there is no DNA. In germline, CDR1 is SGHRS, CDR2 YFSETQ. The CDR3 is 14 residues long. The CDR3 loop reads CASSLFGQNTEAFF.

The chain uses TRBV7-2 and TRBJ1-3; TCRdb names TRBD1, which stays unverified in the absence of DNA. Germline V gene lookup returns CDR1 SGHTA and CDR2 FQGNSA. This CDR3 is built from 14 residues. The CDR3 protein is CASSRTGTGNTIYF.

This chain connects TRBV27 to TRBJ2-5; TCRdb's assignment of TRBD1 cannot be checked, as there is no DNA. CDR3 length equals 15 residues. The germline CDR1 and CDR2 sequences are MNHEY and SMNVEV (reference sequence). The CDR3 is CASSYLTGPAETQYF.

This rearrangement joins TRBV19 to TRBJ1-4. Germline V gene sequence: CDR1 LNHDA, CDR2 SQIVND (reference sequence). The CDR3 runs to 11 residues. CDR3 amino acids: CATTFNEKLFF.

The chain is built from TRBV11-2 and TRBJ2-7; TCRdb's D call of TRBD1 is untestable without DNA. Germline V gives CDR1 SGHAT, CDR2 FQNNGV. The CDR3 is 14 residues long. This CDR3 reads CASSLDATAYEQYF.

The rearrangement links TRBV5-1 to TRBJ2-2; TCRdb lists TRBD1, though no DNA is available to test this call. CDR3 length equals 15 residues. In germline, CDR1 is SGHRS, CDR2 YFSETQ. CDR3 loop: CASRRDSANTGELFF.

Here the CDR3 reads CSARFGGPSSGEQYF. The chain uses TRBV20-1 and TRBJ2-7; the TCRdb call, TRBD2, lacks DNA for checking. Germline CDR1 DFQATT, CDR2 SNEGSKA (reference sequence). The CDR3 runs 15 residues.